This TCR beta chain was identified during a study of T cells expressing NK-cell markers (dated by TCRdb to about 2020). Context from the whole study: Seven to nine donors provided sorted CD3+CD56+NKG2C+, CD3+CD56+NKG2C- and CD3+CD56-NKG2C+ T-cell subsets, whose TCR beta-chain repertoires were profiled. Of the eight sequenced donors, seven were found to be HCMV-seropositive and one was found to be HCMV-seronegative. Randomly selected healthy volunteers, three men and five women, were used as the eight sequenced donors. Sequencing of the libraries produced 2 x 150 bp reads on Illumina HiSeq 2000/2500, MiSeq or NextSeq.

The sequencer listed for this sample is Illumina HiSeq 2000. TCR beta cDNA libraries were prepared using 5'RACE template switching, which introduced a universal primer site and unique molecular identifiers. cDNA synthesis was primed from the TCR beta constant segment, followed by two successive PCR amplification steps. Concerning the study's data processing: Reads were demultiplexed and grouped by UMI with MIGEC, and clonotypes were assembled and quantified with MiTCR. To exclude erroneous sequences, any TCR cDNA sequence not supported by at least two reads was discarded. The tcR package was used for downstream repertoire analysis, with clonotypes matched between fractions based on CDR3 nucleotide sequence plus V segment. VDJmatch was used to annotate antigen specificity against VDJdb, with one amino acid substitution allowed in CDR3. Reprocessed by TCRdb, the reads give a single entry per CDR3 protein sequence, without DNA. The V and J calls and clone size come from TCRdb's table, not from the authors' own analysis. The sample's records list around 550,000 distinct CDR3 sequences. The ten largest clones represent approximately 3.6% of the sample.

Remarks on this clonotype: Its antigen specificity is not known.

HCMV serostatus was determined by detecting HCMV-specific IgG in serum with a commercial ELISA kit. Ficoll density gradient centrifugation was used to isolate peripheral blood mononuclear cells from blood. Summary of the overall study and its limitations: Whether the expanded NKG2C-expressing T cell clones were specific for HCMV antigens remained unclear. Those dominant clonotypes were again the most abundant among CD3+CD56-NKG2C+ cells in a few donors, at 28.3-60.1%. For several donors, the dominant CD3+CD56+NKG2C+ clonotypes were among the top 10 CD8+ clonotypes and accounted for about 1.0-7.5% of CD8+ T cells.

Per the germline V gene (reference sequence), LGHDT is the CDR1 and YNNKEL is the CDR2. Its CDR3 holds 19 amino acids, cysteine through phenylalanine. No DNA appears here. The sequenced sample was blood T cells: a sorted CD56 or NKG2C T cell subset, CD4+ or CD8+ T cells, or bulk PBMC T cells (not recorded which). The receptor's source is a man between 18 and 35 years old in good health. Donor details come from another sample of the same person, matched by shared clones. Here the chain combines TRBV3-1 and TRBJ2-6; the D gene TCRdb calls, TRBD1, cannot be checked with no DNA. The CDR3 amino acid sequence is: CASSQVLGTGLSGANVLTF.